The clone carrying this T cell receptor beta chain was seen once. The repertoire was sequenced with immunoSEQ multiplex PCR; TCRdb's copy has only in-frame clones and lacks some. The data show 100,000 to 150,000 clones, with 79% seen just once and about 40% held by the top ten. The data were taken from a study of blood T cell repertoires in COVID-19. V gave up 6 bases and J gave up 0 bases; unmatched junction bases: 3. Germline lookup yields CDR1 MDHEN and CDR2 SYDVKM. This CDR3 spans 14 amino acids. The source is a man aged 40-49 years with active or convalescent COVID-19. The chain has TRBV28 and TRBJ2-3, with 7 bases aligning to TRBD1. Sequenced sample: peripheral blood. The CDR3 coding sequence is TGTGCCAGCAGCTCAGGGGGTAGCACAGATACGCAGTATTTT. Translation: CASSSGGSTDTQYF.